What follows are 22 T cell receptor beta chains derived from one specimen sequenced in a study of blood T cell repertoires in COVID-19. Libraries were prepared by immunoSEQ multiplex PCR; TCRdb keeps only in-frame clonotypes and omits some of them. The repertoire holds 35,000 to 55,000 clones, with about two thirds as singletons. The sequenced sample was peripheral blood. The receptors derive from a man of 80 years or more with acute or convalescent COVID-19.

The chain recombines TRBV9 with TRBJ1-1; no clear D. The germline V gene encodes CDR1 SGDLS and CDR2 YYNGEE. V dropped 0 bases and J dropped 3 bases, with 9 bases sitting between them. The CDR3 consists of 14 residues. CDR3 nucleotide sequence: TGTGCCAGCAGCGTAGTGGTCCGGGACACTGAAGCTTTCTTT. Its translation: CASSVVVRDTEAFF.

The chain combines TRBV4-1 with TRBJ2-5; 12 nucleotides match TRBD2. The CDR3 is 17 amino acids. V was clipped by 3 bases and J by 5 bases; unmatched bases: 10. The V gene's germline CDR1 is MGHRA and CDR2 YSYEKL. The CDR3 is CASSHVATSGRRETQYF. In DNA form, the CDR3 reads TGCGCCAGCAGCCACGTGGCGACTAGCGGGAGAAGGGAGACCCAGTACTTC.

In this sample, this clone turned up a few times. V gene TRBV12-3 or TRBV12-4 combines with J gene TRBJ2-2; D perhaps matches TRBD2 (5 bases). The CDR3 sequence is 13 residues long. The V gene lost 6 bases and the J gene lost 7 bases, with 12 bases spanning the gap. CDR3 sequence reads: CASSPSGDGELFF. As DNA, the CDR3 is TGTGCCAGCAGCCCCTCCGGGGACGGGGAGCTGTTTTTT.

The chain links TRBV9 to TRBJ2-7, with a weak D call TRBD1 (7 bases). Germline CDR1 reads SGDLS; CDR2 reads YYNGEE. The V and J ends lost 4 bases and 6 bases respectively, with 17 bases between them. The CDR3 sequence is 14 residues long. The CDR3 DNA is TGTGCCAGCAGCCCGCAGGGGGGACTCTCCGAGCAGTACTTC. Its protein is CASSPQGGLSEQYF.

V is TRBV6-5 and J is TRBJ2-1; TRBD1 matches 10 bases. Germline V gene data show CDR1 as MNHEY and CDR2 as SVGAGI. CDR3 length: 15 amino acids. Trimming cost V 5 bases and J 8 bases; bases outside gene matches: 9. The CDR3 sequence is CASSTPGTGVYEQFF. The CDR3 region has the DNA TGTGCCAGCAGTACCCCCGGGACAGGGGTCTATGAGCAGTTCTTC.

The V and J genes are TRBV23-1 and TRBJ1-4; D not certain. TRBV23-1 is assigned to the ORF class and has an uncertain function. V lost 2 bases, J lost 7 bases, and 17 bases lay in between. There are 16 residues in the CDR3. CDR3 in amino acids: CASSQSLSGVGEKLFF. In DNA form, the CDR3 reads TGCGCCAGCAGTCAAAGCCTGTCCGGGGTCGGTGAAAAACTGTTTTTT.

In its sample, this clone was seen once. This chain joins TRBV12-3 or TRBV12-4 and TRBJ2-1, with a weak D call TRBD2 (6 bases). This CDR3 comprises 13 residues. The germline V and J ends were trimmed by 5 bases and 7 bases, with 12 bases remaining between them. CDR3 protein: CASSPGLKNEQFF. The CDR3 DNA reads TGTGCCAGCAGTCCCGGACTAAAGAATGAGCAGTTCTTC.

This clone was counted a few times. The V gene is TRBV2, the J gene TRBJ1-2; no firm D call. V lost 10 bases and J 2 bases, leaving 23 bases between the germline ends. This CDR3 is 16 amino acids long. Germline-derived CDR1 and CDR2 are SNHLY and FYNNEI. The DNA for the CDR3 is TGTGCCACGCATTTCACGCCCCGGGGTGCCAACTATGGCTACACCTTC. Translation: CATHFTPRGANYGYTF.

This clone was detected only once. This sequence joins TRBV5-1 and TRBJ2-1, with 11 bases identical to TRBD2. The CDR3 spans 16 residues. Per germline, CDR1 SGHRS and CDR2 YFSETQ. V dropped 9 bases and J dropped 7; count of bases not matched to a gene: 15. In nucleotides, the CDR3 is TGCGCCACCTCCCGTAGCGGGAGGGCCGTAATTAATGAGCAGTTCTTC. Translation: CATSRSGRAVINEQFF.

This clone showed up just once. J is TRBJ2-6 and V is TRBV27; D uncertain. The CDR3 sequence is 15 residues long. Germline CDR1 reads MNHEY; CDR2 reads SMNVEV (reference sequence). V was pared by 7 bases and J by 0 bases, with 10 bases between. The CDR3 region has the DNA TGTGCCAGCACCAGACTCGGCTCTGGGGCCAACGTCCTGACTTTC. Translating it yields CASTRLGSGANVLTF.

The V call is TRBV5-1, the J call TRBJ2-1; 10 nucleotides match TRBD1. The J segment lost 4 bases and the V segment lost 6 bases, leaving 7 bases of the junction unmatched. Germline V lookup: CDR1 SGHRS, CDR2 YFSETQ. This CDR3 region has 15 residues. The CDR3 DNA sequence: TGCGCCAGCACCTTAGGGACAGGGGTTTACAATGAGCAGTTCTTC. Residues: CASTLGTGVYNEQFF.

The V call is TRBV18, the J call TRBJ2-7; 8 bases are a match to TRBD1. This CDR3 comprises 15 residues. The V and J ends lost 6 bases and 0 bases, in that order; junction bases with no gene match: 7. Germline CDR1 KGHSH, CDR2 LQKENI. The CDR3 sequence: CASSPDRDLSYEQYF. In DNA form, the CDR3 reads TGTGCCAGCTCGCCGGACAGGGACCTCTCCTACGAGCAGTACTTC.

The chain carries TRBV6-2 or TRBV6-3 and TRBJ1-6, with D unclear. The germline V and J ends were trimmed by 0 bases and 5 bases, with 14 bases remaining between them. Germline CDR1 MNHEY, CDR2 SVGEGT. The CDR3 has 17 residues. The CDR3 DNA reads as TGTGCCAGCAGTTACTCACAGCTTCAGCTGAATAATTCACCCCTCCACTTT. It translates to CASSYSQLQLNNSPLHF.

This chain uses TRBV5-8 with TRBJ2-3, with D possibly TRBD1 on 6 matching bases. V gave up 3 bases and J gave up 0 bases, with 8 bases separating them. The CDR3 contains 14 residues. Germline V gives CDR1 SGHTS, CDR2 YDEGEE. The CDR3 DNA reads as TGTGCCAGCAGCTGGGGACAAAGCACAGATACGCAGTATTTT. Translated, it gives CASSWGQSTDTQYF.

J is TRBJ2-7 and V is TRBV5-5; D uncertain. Per the germline V gene, CDR1 is SGHKS and CDR2 is YYEKEE (reference sequence). The CDR3 spans 13 residues. Trimming shortened V by 0 bases and J by 7 bases, and 11 bases separated the two germline ends. CDR3 nucleotide sequence: TGTGCCAGCAGCTTGGTTAAAGAAGCGGAGCAGTACTTC. Residues: CASSLVKEAEQYF.

The J gene is TRBJ2-7, the V gene TRBV27, with D possibly matching TRBD1 (5 bases). Between the trimmed V and J ends, which lost 2 bases and 0 bases, there was a span of 11 bases. Germline V CDR1 and CDR2: MNHEY, SMNVEV (reference sequence). The CDR3 covers 15 residues. CDR3 protein: CASSLGQGVSYEQYF. CDR3 nucleotides: TGTGCCAGCAGTTTAGGGCAGGGTGTCTCCTACGAGCAGTACTTC.

The V call is TRBV5-1, the J call TRBJ2-1; 8 bases match TRBD2. This CDR3 spans 14 amino acids. Trimming cost V 2 bases and J 7 bases; bases outside gene matches: 5. The germline gives CDR1 SGHRS, CDR2 YFSETQ. CDR3 nucleotide sequence: TGCGCCAGCAGCTTTAGCGGGGCGGTTAATGAGCAGTTCTTC. As protein: CASSFSGAVNEQFF.

V and J are TRBV7-8 and TRBJ2-5; TRBD2 matches at 8 bases. This CDR3 is 16 amino acids long. From germline, CDR1 is SGHVS and CDR2 FQNEAQ. The trim removed 5 bases at V and 5 bases at J, leaving 13 bases unmatched. The CDR3 here is CASSHPATSVRETQYF. The DNA of the CDR3 is TGTGCCAGCAGCCACCCCGCGACTAGCGTAAGGGAGACCCAGTACTTC.

The count of this clone is one. The genes are TRBV14 and TRBJ1-6, with 9 bases aligning to TRBD1. The trim removed 6 bases at V and 5 bases at J, leaving 5 bases unmatched. Germline loops: CDR1 SGHDN, CDR2 FVKESK. CDR3 length: 15 amino acids. DNA of the CDR3: TGTGCCAGCAGTTGGGGGACAGGGAATAATTCACCCCTCCACTTT. Its protein product is CASSWGTGNNSPLHF.

The CDR3 spells CASSMGQPGNTIYF. The CDR3 nucleotides are TGTGCCAGTAGTATGGGACAGCCTGGAAACACCATATATTTT. The chain joins TRBV19 to TRBJ1-3; 7 nucleotides match TRBD1. J gave up 2 bases and V 3 bases, and 1 base lay outside the gene matches. In germline, CDR1 is LNHDA, CDR2 SQIVND (reference sequence). The CDR3 totals 14 residues.

The rearrangement uses TRBV6-6 and TRBJ2-3, with 8 bases matching TRBD2. From germline, CDR1 is MNHNY and CDR2 SVGAGI (reference sequence). The CDR3 is made up of 14 amino acids. Trimming took 8 bases from V and 2 from J; bases not matched to a gene: 6. In DNA form, the CDR3 reads TGTGCCAGCCGGGGGGGACCGGACACAGATACGCAGTATTTT. Protein sequence: CASRGGPDTDTQYF.

This clone has a handful of counts. The chain couples TRBV6-5 to TRBJ1-2; weak D call: TRBD1 (6 bases). Germline lookup yields CDR1 MNHEY and CDR2 SVGAGI. The V and J ends lost 6 bases and 7 bases respectively, with 18 bases between them. The CDR3 consists of 14 residues. The CDR3, as DNA: TGTGCCAGCAGCCGCGTAACAGGGTCTGGTGGCTACACCTTC. Amino acids: CASSRVTGSGGYTF.